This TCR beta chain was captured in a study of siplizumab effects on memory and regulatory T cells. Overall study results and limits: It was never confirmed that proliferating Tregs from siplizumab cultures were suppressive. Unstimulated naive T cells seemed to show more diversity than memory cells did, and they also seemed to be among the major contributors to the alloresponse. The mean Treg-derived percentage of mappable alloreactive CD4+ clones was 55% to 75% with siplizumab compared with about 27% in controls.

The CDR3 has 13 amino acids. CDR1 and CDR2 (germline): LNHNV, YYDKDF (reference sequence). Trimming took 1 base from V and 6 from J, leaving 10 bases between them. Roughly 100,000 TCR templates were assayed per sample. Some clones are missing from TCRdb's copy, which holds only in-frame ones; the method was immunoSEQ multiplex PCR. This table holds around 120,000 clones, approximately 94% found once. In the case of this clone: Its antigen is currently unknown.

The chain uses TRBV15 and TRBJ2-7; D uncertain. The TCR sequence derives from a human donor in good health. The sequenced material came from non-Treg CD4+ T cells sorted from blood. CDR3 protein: CATSRVVGFEQYF. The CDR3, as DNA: TGTGCCACCAGCAGAGTTGTGGGATTCGAGCAGTACTTC.